The rows below give T cell receptor beta chains drawn from one sample of a study of shared clonotypes between healthy human individuals. Using immunoSEQ multiplex PCR, the repertoire was profiled, and TCRdb retains in-frame clones only, with some absent. This table holds about 2.1 million clones, over 85% found once. Sequenced sample: naive CD8+ T cells from PBMCs. The receptors were gathered from a man in his late teens or twenties in good health. Some clones in this sample may be carry-over from other donors' samples. Each CDR3 is given with its conserved first and last residue. D genes are given only for firm matches. Only part of the rows carry a size: once, few, many, or a class if the clone is expanded.

j_call: TRBJ2-1; clone_size: once; v_call: TRBV6-5; d_call: TRBD2; cdr3_nt: TGTGCCAGCAGTCCCCTAGCGGGAGGGCCGGATGAGCAGTTCTTC; cdr3_aa: CASSPLAGGPDEQFF
j_call: TRBJ1-2; clone_size: once; v_call: TRBV5-6; d_call: TRBD1; cdr3_nt: TGTGCCAGCAGCCGATCGACAGGGCGGGATGGCTACACCTTC; cdr3_aa: CASSRSTGRDGYTF
j_call: TRBJ2-7; clone_size: -; v_call: TRBV27; d_call: TRBD2; cdr3_nt: TGTGCCAGCAGTTTATGGGCTAGCGGGCTCTACGAGCAGTACTTC; cdr3_aa: CASSLWASGLYEQYF
j_call: TRBJ2-1; clone_size: -; v_call: TRBV4-2; d_call: -; cdr3_nt: TGTGCCAGCAGCCAAGTCGGCGGACCCTACAATGAGCAGTTCTTC; cdr3_aa: CASSQVGGPYNEQFF
j_call: TRBJ2-1; clone_size: -; v_call: TRBV10-2; d_call: -; cdr3_nt: TGCGCCAGCAGGACAGCAAGTGAGCAGTTCTTC; cdr3_aa: CASRTASEQFF
j_call: TRBJ2-1; clone_size: -; v_call: TRBV27; d_call: TRBD2; cdr3_nt: TGTGCCAGCAGTTACGAGACTAGCTCAAATGAGCAGTTCTTC; cdr3_aa: CASSYETSSNEQFF
j_call: TRBJ1-5; clone_size: -; v_call: TRBV15; d_call: -; cdr3_nt: TGTGCCACCAGCAGAGATCCCCGCGGCAATCAGCCCCAGCATTTT; cdr3_aa: CATSRDPRGNQPQHF
j_call: TRBJ2-1; clone_size: -; v_call: TRBV27; d_call: TRBD2; cdr3_nt: TGTGCCAGCAGTTCCCCAGGACTAGCGCCCTCCTACAATGAGCAGTTCTTC; cdr3_aa: CASSSPGLAPSYNEQFF
j_call: TRBJ2-7; clone_size: -; v_call: TRBV6-5; d_call: TRBD2; cdr3_nt: TGTGCCAGCAGTTACTTAGCGGGAGGGTCCCCACGCGAGCAGTACTTC; cdr3_aa: CASSYLAGGSPREQYF
j_call: TRBJ2-2; clone_size: -; v_call: TRBV19; d_call: -; cdr3_nt: TGTGCCAGTAGTCTAGCGAGCACCGGGGAGCTGTTTTTT; cdr3_aa: CASSLASTGELFF
j_call: TRBJ2-7; clone_size: -; v_call: TRBV28; d_call: -; cdr3_nt: TGTGCCAGCGGGGAAAGGCAGAACGAGCAGTACTTC; cdr3_aa: CASGERQNEQYF
j_call: TRBJ2-1; clone_size: -; v_call: TRBV29-1; d_call: TRBD2; cdr3_nt: TGCAGCGTTGTACGGACTAGCGGGAGGCCCACCCCCGGCTTCAATGAGCAGTTCTTC; cdr3_aa: CSVVRTSGRPTPGFNEQFF